The source of this T cell receptor beta chain is a study of CD8+ T cells in alopecia areata. Sequencing used cDNA as its template, made by extracting RNA and reverse transcribing it. Clones were sequenced by immunoSEQ multiplex PCR, and TCRdb holds only the in-frame ones, with some missing. This table has around 190,000 clones, about 56% appearing once. This clone was detected only a few times. Its specificity is unknown. Broader study findings: Possibly as an HLA-related effect, TCR sharing across patients appeared less clear than in mice. Besides other cells, scalp samples also yield sequences of resident alphabeta T cells from normal skin. Especially in alopecia totalis/universalis, lesional scalp showed greater clonality than normal scalp did.

Germline CDR1 is MGHRA and CDR2 is YSYEKL. The CDR3 extends over 15 amino acids. V lost 5 bases, J lost 3 bases, and 9 bases stayed unmatched. The sample consisted of CD8+ T cells sorted from blood. The chain links TRBV4-1 to TRBJ2-7; 8 nucleotides line up with TRBD2. This TCR derives from a human donor in good health. CDR3 amino acids: CASSGASGGVYEQYF. CDR3 DNA: TGCGCCAGCAGCGGGGCATCGGGGGGGGTCTACGAGCAGTACTTC.